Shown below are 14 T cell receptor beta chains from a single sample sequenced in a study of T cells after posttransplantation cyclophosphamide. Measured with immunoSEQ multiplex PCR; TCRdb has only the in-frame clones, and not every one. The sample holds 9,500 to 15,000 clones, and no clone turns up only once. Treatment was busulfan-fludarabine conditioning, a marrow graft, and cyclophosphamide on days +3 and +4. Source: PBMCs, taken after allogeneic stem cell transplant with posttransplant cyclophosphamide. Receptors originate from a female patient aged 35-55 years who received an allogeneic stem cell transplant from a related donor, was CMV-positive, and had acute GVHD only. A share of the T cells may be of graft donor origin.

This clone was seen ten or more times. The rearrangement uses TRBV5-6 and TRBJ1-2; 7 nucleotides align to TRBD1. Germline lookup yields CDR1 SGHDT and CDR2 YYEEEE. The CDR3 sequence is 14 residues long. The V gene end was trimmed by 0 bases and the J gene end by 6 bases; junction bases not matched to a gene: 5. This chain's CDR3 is CASSLADRVHGYTF. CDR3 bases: TGTGCCAGCAGCTTGGCCGACAGGGTTCATGGCTACACCTTC.

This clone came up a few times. CDR3 loop: CASSVELAGRSEQFF. The CDR3 DNA reads TGTGCCAGCAGCGTAGAACTAGCGGGTAGGTCTGAGCAGTTCTTC. The chain carries TRBV9 and TRBJ2-1; 9 nucleotides match TRBD2. The CDR3 has 15 residues. The ends lost 0 bases at V and 9 bases at J; junction bases unmatched: 7. Germline CDR1 and CDR2: SGDLS and YYNGEE.

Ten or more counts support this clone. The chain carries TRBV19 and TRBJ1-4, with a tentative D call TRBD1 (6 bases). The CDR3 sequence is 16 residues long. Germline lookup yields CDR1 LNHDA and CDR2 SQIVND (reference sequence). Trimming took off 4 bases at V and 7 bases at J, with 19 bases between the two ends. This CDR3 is CASSTLGAGIGEKLFF. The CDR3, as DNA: TGTGCCAGTAGTACGCTGGGGGCAGGGATAGGTGAAAAACTGTTTTTT.

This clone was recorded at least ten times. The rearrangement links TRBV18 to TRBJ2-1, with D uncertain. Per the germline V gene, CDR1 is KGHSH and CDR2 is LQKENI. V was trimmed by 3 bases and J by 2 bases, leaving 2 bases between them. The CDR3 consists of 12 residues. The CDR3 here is CASSPTYNEQFF. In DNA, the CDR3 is TGTGCCAGCTCACCCACCTACAATGAGCAGTTCTTC.

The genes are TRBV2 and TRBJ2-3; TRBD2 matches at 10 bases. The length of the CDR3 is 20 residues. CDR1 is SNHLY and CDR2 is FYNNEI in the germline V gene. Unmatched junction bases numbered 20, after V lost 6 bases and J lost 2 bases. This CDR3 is CASSGTNRGSSGSDTDTQYF. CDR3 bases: TGTGCCAGCAGCGGTACGAACAGGGGGTCTAGCGGGAGTGACACAGATACGCAGTATTTT.

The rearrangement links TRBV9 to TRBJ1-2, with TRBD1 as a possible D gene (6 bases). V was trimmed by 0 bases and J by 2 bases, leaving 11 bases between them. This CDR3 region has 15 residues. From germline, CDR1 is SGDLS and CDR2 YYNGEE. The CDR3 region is CASSVDGGANYGYTF. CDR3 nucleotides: TGTGCCAGCAGCGTAGATGGGGGCGCGAACTATGGCTACACCTTC.

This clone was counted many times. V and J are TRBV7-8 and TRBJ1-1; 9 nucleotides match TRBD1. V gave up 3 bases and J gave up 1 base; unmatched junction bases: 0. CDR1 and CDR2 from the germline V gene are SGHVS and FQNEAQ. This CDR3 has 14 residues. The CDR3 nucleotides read TGTGCCAGCAGCTTGGACAGGGGGAACACTGAAGCTTTCTTT. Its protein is CASSLDRGNTEAFF.

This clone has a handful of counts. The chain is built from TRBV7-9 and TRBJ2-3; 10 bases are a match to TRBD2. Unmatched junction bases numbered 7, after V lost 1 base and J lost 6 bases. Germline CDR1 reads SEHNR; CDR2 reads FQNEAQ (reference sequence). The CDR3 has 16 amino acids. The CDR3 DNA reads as TGTGCCAGCAGCTTAGAGGAGCGGGAGGGCAGGGATACGCAGTATTTT. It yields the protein CASSLEEREGRDTQYF.

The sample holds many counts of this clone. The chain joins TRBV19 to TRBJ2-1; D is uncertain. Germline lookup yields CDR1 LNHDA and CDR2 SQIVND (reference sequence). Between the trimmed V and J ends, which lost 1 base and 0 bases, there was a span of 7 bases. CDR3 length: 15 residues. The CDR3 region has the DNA TGTGCCAGTAGTATAGCAGGAAGCTCCTACAATGAGCAGTTCTTC. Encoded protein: CASSIAGSSYNEQFF.

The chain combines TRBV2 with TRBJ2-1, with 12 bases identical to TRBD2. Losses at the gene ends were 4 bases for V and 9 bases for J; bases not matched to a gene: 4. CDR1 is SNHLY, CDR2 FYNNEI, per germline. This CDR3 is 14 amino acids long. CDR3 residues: CASSGSSGRGEQFF. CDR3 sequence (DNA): TGTGCCAGCAGTGGTTCTAGCGGGAGGGGTGAGCAGTTCTTC.

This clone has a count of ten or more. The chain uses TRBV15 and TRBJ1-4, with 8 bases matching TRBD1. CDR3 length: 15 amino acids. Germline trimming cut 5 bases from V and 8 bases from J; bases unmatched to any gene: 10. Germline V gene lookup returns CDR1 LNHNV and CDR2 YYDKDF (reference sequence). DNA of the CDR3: TGTGCCACCAGCCGATCGGACAGGGAGGGGGAAAAACTGTTTTTT. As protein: CATSRSDREGEKLFF. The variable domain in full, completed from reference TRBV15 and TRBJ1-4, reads DAMVIQNPRYQVTQFGKPVTLSCSQTLNHNVMYWYQQKSSQAPKLLFHYYDKDFNNEADTPDNFQSRRPNTSFCFLDIRSPGLGDTAMYLCATSRSDREGEKLFFGSGTQLSVL.

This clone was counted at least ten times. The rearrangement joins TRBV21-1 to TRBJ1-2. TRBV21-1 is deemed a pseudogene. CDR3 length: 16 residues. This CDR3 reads CASSKALSFRSYGYTF. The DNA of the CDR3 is TGTGCCAGCAGCAAAGCGCTCTCCTTCCGGTCGTATGGCTACACCTTC.

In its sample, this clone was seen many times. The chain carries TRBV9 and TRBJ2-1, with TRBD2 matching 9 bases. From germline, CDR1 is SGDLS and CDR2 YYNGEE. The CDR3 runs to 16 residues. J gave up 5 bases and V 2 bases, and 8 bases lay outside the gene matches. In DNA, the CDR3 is TGTGCCAGCAGCGTCGGGAGCGGGAGGCTCCACAATGAGCAGTTCTTC. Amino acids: CASSVGSGRLHNEQFF.

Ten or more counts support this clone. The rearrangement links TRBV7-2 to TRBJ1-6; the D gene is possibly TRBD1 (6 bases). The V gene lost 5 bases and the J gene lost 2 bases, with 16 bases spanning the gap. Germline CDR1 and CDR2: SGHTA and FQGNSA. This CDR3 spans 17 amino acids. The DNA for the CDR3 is TGTGCCAGCAGCCCCCAAGGGCAGGGGACCTATAATTCACCCCTCCACTTT. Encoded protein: CASSPQGQGTYNSPLHF.